These T cell receptor beta chains were read from a single sample in a study of immune evolution from preneoplasia to lung adenocarcinoma. Some clones are missing from TCRdb's copy, which holds only in-frame ones; the method was immunoSEQ multiplex PCR. Here the sample spans thousands of clones, around 85% being singletons. The sample consisted of FFPE adjacent normal lung tissue. The source of these receptors is a person in their 70s with lung adenocarcinoma. CDR3s include the opening cysteine and the closing phenylalanine or tryptophan. A D gene is named only where the DNA matches it firmly. For some rows the clone size is stated as once, few or many, or as a class when expanded; others skip it.

D gene: -; J gene: TRBJ1-2; clone size: -; V gene: TRBV5-8; CDR3 protein: CASSFSENYGYTF; CDR3 DNA: TGTGCCAGCAGCTTCTCGGAGAACTATGGCTACACCTTC
D gene: -; J gene: TRBJ2-3; clone size: -; V gene: TRBV1; CDR3 protein: CTSSQRYGPTANTQYF; CDR3 DNA: TGCACCAGCAGCCAAAGGTACGGCCCCACGGCAAATACGCAGTATTTT
D gene: -; J gene: TRBJ2-7; clone size: -; V gene: TRBV7-9; CDR3 protein: CASSPLPPTRAYYEQYF; CDR3 DNA: TGTGCCAGCAGCCCCCTACCCCCAACTAGGGCCTACTACGAGCAGTACTTC
D gene: -; J gene: TRBJ1-1; clone size: -; V gene: TRBV6-1; CDR3 protein: CASSEIVANTEAFF; CDR3 DNA: TGTGCCAGCAGTGAAATAGTCGCGAACACTGAAGCTTTCTTT
D gene: -; J gene: TRBJ2-1; clone size: -; V gene: TRBV11-2; CDR3 protein: CASSGDYNEQFF; CDR3 DNA: TGTGCCAGCAGCGGGGACTACAATGAGCAGTTCTTC
D gene: -; J gene: TRBJ2-3; clone size: -; V gene: TRBV5-4; CDR3 protein: CASSLSERDTQYF; CDR3 DNA: TGTGCCAGCAGCTTATCGGAGCGGGATACGCAGTATTTT
D gene: -; J gene: TRBJ1-4; clone size: -; V gene: TRBV28; CDR3 protein: CASSLTGQKLFF; CDR3 DNA: TGTGCCAGCAGTTTAACAGGGCAAAAACTGTTTTTT
D gene: TRBD1; J gene: TRBJ1-2; clone size: -; V gene: TRBV5-1; CDR3 protein: CASRGTGANYGYTF; CDR3 DNA: TGCGCCAGCAGAGGGACAGGGGCTAACTATGGCTACACCTTC
D gene: TRBD1; J gene: TRBJ1-1; clone size: -; V gene: TRBV5-1; CDR3 protein: CASSRRDRSEAFF; CDR3 DNA: TGCGCCAGCAGCCGACGGGACAGGAGTGAAGCTTTCTTT
D gene: TRBD1; J gene: TRBJ1-4; clone size: -; V gene: TRBV18; CDR3 protein: CASSLNRGGEKLFF; CDR3 DNA: TGTGCCAGCTCACTTAACAGGGGTGGTGAAAAACTGTTTTTT
D gene: -; J gene: TRBJ2-7; clone size: -; V gene: TRBV11-2; CDR3 protein: CASSLEVSSYEQYF; CDR3 DNA: TGTGCCAGCAGCTTAGAAGTGAGCTCCTACGAGCAGTACTTC
D gene: -; J gene: TRBJ1-4; clone size: -; V gene: TRBV7-9; CDR3 protein: CASSLAGGRTNEKLFF; CDR3 DNA: TGTGCCAGCAGCTTAGCCGGAGGGAGGACCAATGAAAAACTGTTTTTT
D gene: TRBD2; J gene: TRBJ2-1; clone size: -; V gene: TRBV30; CDR3 protein: CAWRGIAGIYNEQFF; CDR3 DNA: TGTGCCTGGAGGGGTATAGCGGGTATTTACAATGAGCAGTTCTTC
D gene: -; J gene: TRBJ1-2; clone size: -; V gene: TRBV6-5; CDR3 protein: CASSYSIQDNGYTF; CDR3 DNA: TGTGCCAGCAGTTACTCAATACAGGACAATGGCTACACCTTC
D gene: -; J gene: TRBJ1-1; clone size: -; V gene: TRBV5-1; CDR3 protein: CASSISGTVNTEAFF; CDR3 DNA: TGCGCCAGCAGCATATCCGGGACGGTGAACACTGAAGCTTTCTTT
D gene: -; J gene: TRBJ1-1; clone size: -; V gene: TRBV7-2; CDR3 protein: CASSRRGPQGPGAFF; CDR3 DNA: TGTGCCAGCAGCCGTAGGGGCCCCCAAGGGCCCGGAGCTTTCTTT
D gene: TRBD1; J gene: TRBJ1-2; clone size: -; V gene: TRBV5-6; CDR3 protein: CASSPTMDRGEGYTF; CDR3 DNA: TGTGCCAGCAGCCCTACTATGGACAGGGGAGAAGGCTACACCTTC
D gene: -; J gene: TRBJ1-4; clone size: -; V gene: TRBV7-2; CDR3 protein: CASSLAGGNEKLFF; CDR3 DNA: TGTGCCAGCAGCTTAGCGGGAGGGAATGAAAAACTGTTTTTT
D gene: -; J gene: TRBJ2-3; clone size: -; V gene: TRBV29-1; CDR3 protein: CSVATGVADTQYF; CDR3 DNA: TGCAGCGTCGCAACTGGGGTGGCAGATACGCAGTATTTT
D gene: TRBD1; J gene: TRBJ1-5; clone size: once; V gene: TRBV11-1; CDR3 protein: CASSLTGQGINQPQHF; CDR3 DNA: TGTGCCAGCAGCTTAACCGGACAGGGGATCAATCAGCCCCAGCATTTT
D gene: TRBD2; J gene: TRBJ2-1; clone size: few; V gene: TRBV5-1; CDR3 protein: CASSLEGGLAGYNEQFF; CDR3 DNA: TGCGCCAGCAGCTTGGAGGGCGGACTAGCGGGCTACAATGAGCAGTTCTTC
D gene: -; J gene: TRBJ1-5; clone size: -; V gene: TRBV27; CDR3 protein: CASSLMGVNQPQHF; CDR3 DNA: TGTGCCAGCAGTTTAATGGGGGTAAATCAGCCCCAGCATTTT
D gene: TRBD2; J gene: TRBJ2-4; clone size: -; V gene: TRBV11-3; CDR3 protein: CASTHRTSGLAKNIQYF; CDR3 DNA: TGTGCCAGCACCCATAGGACTAGCGGGCTTGCCAAAAACATTCAGTACTTC
D gene: TRBD2; J gene: TRBJ2-3; clone size: -; V gene: TRBV6-5; CDR3 protein: CASRPSGSFSDTQYF; CDR3 DNA: TGTGCCAGCAGACCTAGCGGGAGTTTCTCAGATACGCAGTATTTT
D gene: TRBD1; J gene: TRBJ1-6; clone size: -; V gene: TRBV14; CDR3 protein: CASSPIPFNTGTGVSPLHF; CDR3 DNA: TGTGCCAGCAGCCCTATTCCCTTCAATACCGGGACAGGGGTTTCACCCCTCCACTTT
D gene: -; J gene: TRBJ2-2; clone size: -; V gene: TRBV6-5; CDR3 protein: CASSRDGTGELFF; CDR3 DNA: TGTGCCAGCAGTCGGGACGGCACCGGGGAGCTGTTTTTT
D gene: -; J gene: TRBJ2-7; clone size: -; V gene: TRBV18; CDR3 protein: CASSLVGATYEQYF; CDR3 DNA: TGTGCCAGCTCACTGGTCGGAGCTACCTACGAGCAGTACTTC
D gene: TRBD1; J gene: TRBJ1-1; clone size: -; V gene: TRBV5-1; CDR3 protein: CASTLSTGGNTEAFF; CDR3 DNA: TGCGCCAGCACTCTATCGACAGGGGGGAACACTGAAGCTTTCTTT
D gene: -; J gene: TRBJ1-2; clone size: -; V gene: TRBV4-1; CDR3 protein: CASSLSSGANYGYTF; CDR3 DNA: TGCGCCAGCAGCCTATCTTCGGGAGCTAACTATGGCTACACCTTC
D gene: -; J gene: TRBJ2-7; clone size: -; V gene: TRBV5-1; CDR3 protein: CASSTGHGAGSYEQYF; CDR3 DNA: TGCGCCAGCAGCACGGGGCATGGGGCGGGTAGCTACGAGCAGTACTTC
D gene: TRBD1; J gene: TRBJ1-1; clone size: -; V gene: TRBV18; CDR3 protein: CASSKGQGLGLNTEAFF; CDR3 DNA: TGTGCCAGCTCAAAGGGACAGGGACTCGGACTGAACACTGAAGCTTTCTTT
D gene: -; J gene: TRBJ2-5; clone size: -; V gene: TRBV5-1; CDR3 protein: CASSLAFGGGDNQETQYF; CDR3 DNA: TGCGCCAGCAGCTTGGCCTTCGGAGGCGGGGACAACCAAGAGACCCAGTACTTC
D gene: -; J gene: TRBJ1-4; clone size: -; V gene: TRBV29-1; CDR3 protein: CSVSDRSNEKLFF; CDR3 DNA: TGCAGCGTTTCAGACAGGAGTAATGAAAAACTGTTTTTT
D gene: -; J gene: TRBJ2-5; clone size: -; V gene: TRBV27; CDR3 protein: CASSWGAQETQYF; CDR3 DNA: TGTGCCAGCAGTTGGGGTGCTCAAGAGACCCAGTACTTC
D gene: -; J gene: TRBJ2-2; clone size: -; V gene: TRBV5-8; CDR3 protein: CASSLTGRGTGELFF; CDR3 DNA: TGTGCCAGCAGCCTGACGGGGCGCGGCACCGGGGAGCTGTTTTTT
D gene: -; J gene: TRBJ2-5; clone size: -; V gene: TRBV11-3; CDR3 protein: CASSLDPGQETQYF; CDR3 DNA: TGTGCCAGCAGCCTCGACCCGGGGCAAGAGACCCAGTACTTC
D gene: -; J gene: TRBJ1-4; clone size: -; V gene: TRBV4-1; CDR3 protein: CASSPWGGEEKLFF; CDR3 DNA: TGCGCCAGCAGTCCTTGGGGGGGGGAGGAAAAACTGTTTTTT
D gene: TRBD2; J gene: TRBJ2-7; clone size: -; V gene: TRBV19; CDR3 protein: CASRSSGRINEQYF; CDR3 DNA: TGTGCCAGTAGATCCAGCGGGAGAATTAACGAGCAGTACTTC
D gene: TRBD2; J gene: TRBJ2-7; clone size: once; V gene: TRBV29-1; CDR3 protein: CSVEGRGGREQYF; CDR3 DNA: TGCAGCGTTGAGGGGAGGGGAGGTCGCGAGCAGTACTTC
D gene: TRBD1; J gene: TRBJ2-3; clone size: few; V gene: TRBV7-3; CDR3 protein: CASSFRTGVTDTQYF; CDR3 DNA: TGTGCCAGCAGCTTCCGCACAGGGGTCACAGATACGCAGTATTTT
D gene: -; J gene: TRBJ1-5; clone size: once; V gene: TRBV30; CDR3 protein: CAWSTENNQPQHF; CDR3 DNA: TGTGCCTGGAGCACAGAGAACAATCAGCCCCAGCATTTT
D gene: TRBD1; J gene: TRBJ1-5; clone size: -; V gene: TRBV30; CDR3 protein: CAWTSGQGYRQPQHF; CDR3 DNA: TGTGCCTGGACCTCCGGACAGGGGTACCGTCAGCCCCAGCATTTT
D gene: TRBD2; J gene: TRBJ2-1; clone size: -; V gene: TRBV12-5; CDR3 protein: CASGLVRVAGGAYNEQFF; CDR3 DNA: TGTGCTAGTGGTTTGGTAAGGGTAGCGGGAGGTGCTTACAATGAGCAGTTCTTC
D gene: TRBD2; J gene: TRBJ2-1; clone size: -; V gene: TRBV15; CDR3 protein: CATSRGTSGSNEQFF; CDR3 DNA: TGTGCCACCAGCAGAGGGACTAGCGGGAGCAATGAGCAGTTCTTC
D gene: TRBD2; J gene: TRBJ2-2; clone size: -; V gene: TRBV4-1; CDR3 protein: CASSQDIAGGPGELFF; CDR3 DNA: TGCGCCAGCAGCCAAGATATAGCGGGGGGGCCCGGGGAGCTGTTTTTT
D gene: TRBD1; J gene: TRBJ2-7; clone size: -; V gene: TRBV9; CDR3 protein: CASSAGQGLPYEQYF; CDR3 DNA: TGTGCCAGCAGCGCCGGACAGGGGCTACCCTACGAGCAGTACTTC
D gene: -; J gene: TRBJ2-3; clone size: few; V gene: TRBV7-8; CDR3 protein: CASSLSGGTGTDTQYF; CDR3 DNA: TGTGCCAGCAGCTTGTCAGGGGGGACGGGCACAGATACGCAGTATTTT
D gene: TRBD2; J gene: TRBJ2-7; clone size: -; V gene: TRBV7-8; CDR3 protein: CASSLVPRGREQYF; CDR3 DNA: TGTGCCAGCAGCTTAGTACCGCGGGGGAGGGAGCAGTACTTC